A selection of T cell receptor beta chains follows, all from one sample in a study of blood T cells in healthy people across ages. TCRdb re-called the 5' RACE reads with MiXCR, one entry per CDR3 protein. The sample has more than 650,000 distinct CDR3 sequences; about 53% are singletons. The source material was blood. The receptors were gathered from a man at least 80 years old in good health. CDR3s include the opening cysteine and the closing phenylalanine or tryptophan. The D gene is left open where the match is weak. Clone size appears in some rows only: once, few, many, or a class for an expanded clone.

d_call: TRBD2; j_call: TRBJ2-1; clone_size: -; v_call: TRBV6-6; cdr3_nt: TGTGCCAGCAGTTACCCGACTAGCGGGAACTACAATGAGCAGTTCTTC; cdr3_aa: CASSYPTSGNYNEQFF
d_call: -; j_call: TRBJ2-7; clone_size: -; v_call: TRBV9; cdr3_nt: TGTGCCAGCAGCAAAGAGGGAACGGGCGAGCAGTACTTC; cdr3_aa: CASSKEGTGEQYF
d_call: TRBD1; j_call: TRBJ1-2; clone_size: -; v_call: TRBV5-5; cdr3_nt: TGTGCCAGCAGCCCCTCGACAGGGCCCTATGGCTACACCTTC; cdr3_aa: CASSPSTGPYGYTF
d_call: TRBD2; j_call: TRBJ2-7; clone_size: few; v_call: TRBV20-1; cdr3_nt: TGCAGTGCTCCGGGGACTAGCAGGGATGTCGCTTACGAGCAGTACTTC; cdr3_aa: CSAPGTSRDVAYEQYF
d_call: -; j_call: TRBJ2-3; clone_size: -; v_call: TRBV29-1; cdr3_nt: TGCAGCGTTGAAAACTGGTCAAGGAGCACAGATACGCAGTATTTT; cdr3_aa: CSVENWSRSTDTQYF
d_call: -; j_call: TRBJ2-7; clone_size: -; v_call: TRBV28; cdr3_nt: TGTGCCAGCCGCAAAAGGGCCAGTAACAGATTGGTTGCTAGCTACGAGCAGTACTTC; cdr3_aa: CASRKRASNRLVASYEQYF
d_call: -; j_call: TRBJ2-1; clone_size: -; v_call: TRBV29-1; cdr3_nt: TGCAGCGTTGAACCACTCCCCCGCAGGGTGAATGAGCAGTTCTTC; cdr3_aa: CSVEPLPRRVNEQFF
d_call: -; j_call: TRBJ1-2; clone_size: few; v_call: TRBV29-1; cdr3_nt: TGCAGCGTTGGGGTAGGAGGGGGGGTTAACTATGGCTACACCTTC; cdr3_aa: CSVGVGGGVNYGYTF
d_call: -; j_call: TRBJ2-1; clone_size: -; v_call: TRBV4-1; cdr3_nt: TGCGCCAGCAGTCGGGACGGTAGGAGCTCCTACAATGAGCAGTTCTTC; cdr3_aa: CASSRDGRSSYNEQFF
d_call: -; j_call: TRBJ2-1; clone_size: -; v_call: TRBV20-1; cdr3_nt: TGCAGCGCTCGGGACCCCTGGGGGACCCAGTTCTTC; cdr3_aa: CSARDPWGTQFF
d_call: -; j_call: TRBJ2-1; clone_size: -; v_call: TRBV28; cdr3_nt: TGTGCCAGCAGTCTCCGATGGGGCAATGAGCAGTTCTTC; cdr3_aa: CASSLRWGNEQFF
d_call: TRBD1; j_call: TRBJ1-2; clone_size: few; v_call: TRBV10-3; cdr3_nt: TGTGCCATCAGTGAGTCCCCGACAGGGGCATATGGCTACACCTTC; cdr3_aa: CAISESPTGAYGYTF
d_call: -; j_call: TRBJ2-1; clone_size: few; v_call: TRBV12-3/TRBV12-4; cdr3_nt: TGTGCCAGCAGCCGGGACTTGATAGGAGAGCAGTTCTTC; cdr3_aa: CASSRDLIGEQFF
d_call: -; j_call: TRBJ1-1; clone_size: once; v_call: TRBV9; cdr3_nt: TGTGCCAGCAGCGTAGAGGCAGGGTCCCGCGAAGCTTTCTTT; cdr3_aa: CASSVEAGSREAFF
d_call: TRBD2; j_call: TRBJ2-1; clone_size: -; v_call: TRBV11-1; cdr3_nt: TGTGCCAGCAGCTTCGGGAGGAATGAGCAGTTCTTC; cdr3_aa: CASSFGRNEQFF
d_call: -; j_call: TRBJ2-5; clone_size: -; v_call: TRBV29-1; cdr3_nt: TGCAGCGTTGATCACAGGCGTGGGTTCCAAGAGACCCAGTACTTC; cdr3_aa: CSVDHRRGFQETQYF
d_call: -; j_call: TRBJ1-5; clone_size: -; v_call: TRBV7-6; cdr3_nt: TGTGCCAGCAGCTTAGGTCGAGGGGGAAGGAGCAATCAGCCCCAGCATTTT; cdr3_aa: CASSLGRGGRSNQPQHF
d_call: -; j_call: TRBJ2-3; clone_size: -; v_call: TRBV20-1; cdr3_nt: TGCAGTGCTAGATCGCGGATGTTGGCCACAGATACGCAGTATTTT; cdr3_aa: CSARSRMLATDTQYF
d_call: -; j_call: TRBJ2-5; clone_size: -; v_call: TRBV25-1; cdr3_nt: TGTGCCAGCAGTCGGTCCCAAGGGGGGACGGAGACCCAGTACTTC; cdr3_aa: CASSRSQGGTETQYF
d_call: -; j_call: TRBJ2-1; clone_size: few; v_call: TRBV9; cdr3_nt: TGTGCCAGCAGCCCACCTAAAACAGGTTTGGCCTACAATGAGCAGTTCTTC; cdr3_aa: CASSPPKTGLAYNEQFF
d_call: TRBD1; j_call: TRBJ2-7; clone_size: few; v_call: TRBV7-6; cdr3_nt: TGTGCCAGCAGCGTAAGGGACAGGGATTCCGACGAGCAGTACTTC; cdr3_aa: CASSVRDRDSDEQYF
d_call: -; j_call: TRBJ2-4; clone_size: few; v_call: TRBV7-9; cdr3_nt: TGTGCCAGCATGGACAAAAACATTCAGTACTTC; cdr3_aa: CASMDKNIQYF
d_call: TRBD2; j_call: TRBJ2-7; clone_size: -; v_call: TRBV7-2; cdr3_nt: TGTGCCAGCAGGCAGGGAGGGCCGGGCGAGCAGTACTTC; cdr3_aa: CASRQGGPGEQYF
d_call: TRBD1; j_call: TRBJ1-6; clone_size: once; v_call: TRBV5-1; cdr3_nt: TGCGCCAGCAGCTTGAGAAGGGACAGCTCCTATAATTCACCCCTCCACTTT; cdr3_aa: CASSLRRDSSYNSPLHF
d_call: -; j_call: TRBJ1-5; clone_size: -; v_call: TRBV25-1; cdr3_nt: TGTGCCAGCGCCCGGGAAAATCAGCCCCAGCATTTT; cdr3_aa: CASARENQPQHF
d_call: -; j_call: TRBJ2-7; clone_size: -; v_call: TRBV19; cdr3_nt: TGTGCCAGTAGTCGAACTAGCTCAGAGACCCACGAGCAGTACTTC; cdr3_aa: CASSRTSSETHEQYF
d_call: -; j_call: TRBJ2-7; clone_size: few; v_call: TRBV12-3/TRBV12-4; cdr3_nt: TGTGCCAGCAGTTTAGGTGGAGCGCCCAACTACGAGCAGTACTTC; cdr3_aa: CASSLGGAPNYEQYF
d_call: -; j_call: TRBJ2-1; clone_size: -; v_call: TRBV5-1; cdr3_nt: TGCGCCAGCAGCTTGGCGGCGGGGCGCCACAATGAGCAGTTCTTC; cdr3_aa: CASSLAAGRHNEQFF
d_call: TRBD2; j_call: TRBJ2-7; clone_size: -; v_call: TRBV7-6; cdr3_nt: TGTGCCAGCAGCTGGGGGACTAGCGGGAGCCTGGGGTCCTACGAGCAGTACTTC; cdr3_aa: CASSWGTSGSLGSYEQYF
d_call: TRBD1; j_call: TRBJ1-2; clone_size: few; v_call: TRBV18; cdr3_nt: TGTGCCAGCTCACCTACAGGGGTAGGCCCCTATGGCTACACCTTC; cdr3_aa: CASSPTGVGPYGYTF
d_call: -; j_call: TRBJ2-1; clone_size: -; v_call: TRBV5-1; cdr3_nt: TGCGCCAGCAGCGGGTTATCTTGGACACCTTCAAACAATGAGCAGTTCTTC; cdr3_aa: CASSGLSWTPSNNEQFF
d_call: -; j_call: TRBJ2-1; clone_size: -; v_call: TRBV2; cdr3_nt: TGTGCCAGCAGTGAAAATGAGCAGTTCTTC; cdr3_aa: CASSENEQFF
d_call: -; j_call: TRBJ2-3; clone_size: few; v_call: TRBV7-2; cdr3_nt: TGTGCCAGCACCCCATTGGGTACTAGCACAGATACGCAGTATTTT; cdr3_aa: CASTPLGTSTDTQYF
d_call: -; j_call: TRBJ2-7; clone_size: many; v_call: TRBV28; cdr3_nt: TGTGCCAGCAGCACAGACAGCTCCTACGAGCAGTACTTC; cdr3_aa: CASSTDSSYEQYF
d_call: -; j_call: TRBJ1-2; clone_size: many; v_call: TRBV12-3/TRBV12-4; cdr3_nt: TGTGCCAGCAGGCCCACGGGAGCTAACTATGGCTACACCTTC; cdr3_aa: CASRPTGANYGYTF
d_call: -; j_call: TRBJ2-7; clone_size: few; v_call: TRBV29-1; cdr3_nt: TGCAGCGTTGAAAAAATGAGGGGAGACGAGCAGTACTTC; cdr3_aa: CSVEKMRGDEQYF
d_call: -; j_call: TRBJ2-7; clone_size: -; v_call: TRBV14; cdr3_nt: TGTACCAGCAGCCACGCGGGGTCGCGGTACAACTACGAGCAGTACTTC; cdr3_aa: CTSSHAGSRYNYEQYF
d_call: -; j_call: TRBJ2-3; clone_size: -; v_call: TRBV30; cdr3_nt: TGTGCCTGGAGTGTTTCCATGGGGGGCAGGGAGTTGAGATACGCGTATTTT; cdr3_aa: CAWSVSMGGRELRYAYF
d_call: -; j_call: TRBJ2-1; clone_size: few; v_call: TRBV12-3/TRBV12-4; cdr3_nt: TGTGCCAGCAGAGACAGACCCTACAATGAGCAGTTCTTC; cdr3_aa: CASRDRPYNEQFF
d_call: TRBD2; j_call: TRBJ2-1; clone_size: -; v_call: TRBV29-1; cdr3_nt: TGCGGCGCCGAAGCGGGAGTGAGGTACAATGAGCAGTTCTTC; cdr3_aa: CGAEAGVRYNEQFF
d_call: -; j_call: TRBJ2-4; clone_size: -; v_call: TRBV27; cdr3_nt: TGTGCCAGCAGTTTAGGTACAGGGCCCAACATTCAGTACTTC; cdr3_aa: CASSLGTGPNIQYF
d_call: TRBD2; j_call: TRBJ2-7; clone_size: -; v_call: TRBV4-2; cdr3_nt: TGTGCCAGCAGCCACGAAGGGACTAGCGGTTCCTACGAGCAGTACTTC; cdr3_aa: CASSHEGTSGSYEQYF
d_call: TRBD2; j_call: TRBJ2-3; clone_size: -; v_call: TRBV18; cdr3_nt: TGTGCCAGCTCAGCAAACCGGGAGGACGCGTATTTT; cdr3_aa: CASSANREDAYF
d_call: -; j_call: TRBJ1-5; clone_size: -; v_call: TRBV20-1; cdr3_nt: TGCAGTGCTAGAGTAGGTTACAATCAGCCCCAGCATTTT; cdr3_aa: CSARVGYNQPQHF
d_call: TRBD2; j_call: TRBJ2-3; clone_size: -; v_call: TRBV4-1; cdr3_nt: TGCGCCAGCAGCCAAGTCGGGACTAGCGCGTATTTT; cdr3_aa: CASSQVGTSAYF
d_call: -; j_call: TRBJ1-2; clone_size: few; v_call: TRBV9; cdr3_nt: TGTGCCAGCAGCGTAGCAGGGGTCAACTATGGCTACACCTTC; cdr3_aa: CASSVAGVNYGYTF
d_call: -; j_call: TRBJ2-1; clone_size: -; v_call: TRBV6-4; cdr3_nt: TGTGCCAGCAGTGACTCTGGCAGCAACAATGAGCAGTTCTTC; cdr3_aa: CASSDSGSNNEQFF
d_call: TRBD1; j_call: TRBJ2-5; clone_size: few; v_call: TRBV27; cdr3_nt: TGTGCCAGCAGCACCGACACAGGGGGTAAGATGGAGACCCAGTACTTC; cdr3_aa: CASSTDTGGKMETQYF
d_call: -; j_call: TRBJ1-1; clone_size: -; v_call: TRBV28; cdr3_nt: TGTGCCAGCAGTCGTGCCGTCCTCAATGAAGCTTTCTTT; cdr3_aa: CASSRAVLNEAFF
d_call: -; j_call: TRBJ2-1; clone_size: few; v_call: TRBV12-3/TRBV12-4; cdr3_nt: TGTGCCAGCAGAAGGACGGGGAGCTCCTACAATGAGCAGTTCTTC; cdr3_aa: CASRRTGSSYNEQFF
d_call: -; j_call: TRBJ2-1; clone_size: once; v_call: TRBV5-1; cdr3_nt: TGCGCCAGCAGCCCAGGGGAGGGGGCTTACAATGAGCAGTTCTTC; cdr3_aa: CASSPGEGAYNEQFF
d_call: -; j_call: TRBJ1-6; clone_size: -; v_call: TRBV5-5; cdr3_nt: TGTGCCAGCAGCTTGGTGGCTTACGGGACACCTATCTCCTATAATTCACCCCTCCACTTT; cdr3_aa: CASSLVAYGTPISYNSPLHF
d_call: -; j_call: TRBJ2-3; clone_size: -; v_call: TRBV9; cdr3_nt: TGCGCCAGCAGCGAGCCCACCTCGGATACGCAGTATTTT; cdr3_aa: CASSEPTSDTQYF
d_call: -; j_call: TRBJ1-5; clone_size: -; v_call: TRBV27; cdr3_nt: TGTGCCAGCAGTTCCCCAGGGACGGGCAATCAGCCCCAGCATTTT; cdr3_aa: CASSSPGTGNQPQHF
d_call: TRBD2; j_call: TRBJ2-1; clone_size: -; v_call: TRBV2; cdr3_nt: TGTGCCAGCAGTGAACCATTAGCGGGAGGGCTGGAACTGTTCTTC; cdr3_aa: CASSEPLAGGLELFF
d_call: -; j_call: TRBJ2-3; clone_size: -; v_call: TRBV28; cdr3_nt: TGTGCCAGCACCACTGGCGGGACTGGCACAGATACGCAGTATTTT; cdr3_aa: CASTTGGTGTDTQYF
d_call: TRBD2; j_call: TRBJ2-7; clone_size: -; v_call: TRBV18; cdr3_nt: TGTGCCAGCTCACTCCAGGAGGGACTAGCGGCCCTGGAGCAGTACTTC; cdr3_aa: CASSLQEGLAALEQYF
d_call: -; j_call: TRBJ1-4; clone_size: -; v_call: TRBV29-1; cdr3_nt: TGCAGCGTTGCGTCAGGGGCGAATCTCCTTAATGAAAAACTGTTTTTT; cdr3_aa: CSVASGANLLNEKLFF